A single sample gave rise to the 30 T cell receptor beta chains below, sequenced in a study of OX40 agonist ivuxolimab in advanced cancers. Clones were read by immunoSEQ multiplex PCR, and TCRdb kept only the in-frame ones, dropping some. The top ten clones hold approximately 0.69% of a sample with tens of thousands of clones, approximately 80% of them seen once. The sample here was CD4+ or CD8+ T cells sorted from blood, taken in a trial of the OX40 agonist ivuxolimab. The receptor set was obtained from an adult with an advanced solid tumor such as melanoma, head and neck, liver or kidney cancer.

As DNA, the CDR3 is TGTGCCAGCAGCTCCTCGGGACTAGGCTACGAGCAGTACTTC. Its protein is CASSSSGLGYEQYF. This chain links TRBV11-3 with TRBJ2-7, with 8 bases lining up with TRBD2. The CDR3 length is 14 residues. In germline, CDR1 is SGHNT, CDR2 YENEEA. With 4 bases clipped from V and 3 bases from J, the junction kept 5 bases outside the gene matches.

The chain uses TRBV7-9 and TRBJ1-4; D is possibly TRBD1 (6 bases). CDR1 and CDR2 from the germline V gene are SEHNR and FQNEAQ (reference sequence). Trimming left V 5 bases short and J 10 bases short, with 14 bases between. This CDR3 contains 13 residues. The DNA of the CDR3 is TGTGCCAGCAGCCTTTCGACAGGAATAAAACTGTTTTTT. This sequence encodes CASSLSTGIKLFF.

The V and J genes are TRBV19 and TRBJ2-5; D remains unclear. CDR1 is LNHDA and CDR2 is SQIVND in the germline V gene (reference sequence). The CDR3 contains 11 residues. With 8 bases removed from V and 5 bases from J, the gap between germline ends came to 9 bases. CDR3 sequence (DNA): TGTGCCAGTGCGTCGGGTGAGACCCAGTACTTC. This sequence encodes CASASGETQYF.

The DNA for the CDR3 is TGTGCCAGCATCGCCGCTTATGGCTACACCTTC. This encodes CASIAAYGYTF. This chain connects TRBV6-1 to TRBJ1-2; D unclear. V lost 7 bases to trimming and J lost 5 bases, with 8 bases between them. This CDR3 region has 11 residues. From germline, CDR1 is MNHNS and CDR2 SASEGT.

This chain joins TRBV7-9 and TRBJ2-5; tentative D call: TRBD2 (6 bases). Germline V lookup: CDR1 SEHNR, CDR2 FQNEAQ (reference sequence). This CDR3 is 14 amino acids long. V was trimmed by 6 bases and J by 5 bases, leaving 16 bases between them. The CDR3 coding sequence is TGTGCCAGCAGGTGGGGTCGTCGGGGGGAGACCCAGTACTTC. Its translation: CASRWGRRGETQYF.

The rearrangement joins TRBV6-1 to TRBJ1-6, with D perhaps matching TRBD1 (6 bases). CDR1 and CDR2 from the germline V gene are MNHNS and SASEGT. The CDR3 is 14 amino acids. The V end lost 7 bases, the J end lost 10 bases, and 17 bases lay between the germline ends. This chain's CDR3 is CASTPRDTRSPLHF. The CDR3 DNA follows: TGTGCCAGCACCCCCCGGGACACACGATCACCCCTCCACTTT.

A few counts support this clone. The chain couples TRBV7-9 to TRBJ2-7; D not certain. Germline V gene sequence: CDR1 SEHNR, CDR2 FQNEAQ (reference sequence). Trimming stripped 4 bases from V and 0 bases from J, with 7 bases between. This CDR3 has 13 residues. The CDR3: CASSSIFSYEQYF. CDR3 coding DNA: TGTGCCAGCAGCTCGATCTTCTCCTACGAGCAGTACTTC.

The chain combines TRBV7-2 with TRBJ1-5; D is ambiguous. The CDR3 is 15 amino acids. Germline V CDR1 and CDR2: SGHTA, FQGNSA. Deletions cut 5 bases from V and 2 bases from J, with 13 bases between. In nucleotides, the CDR3 is TGTGCCAGCAGCGACGACGGGGAGCGCAATCAGCCCCAGCATTTT. As protein: CASSDDGERNQPQHF.

This chain links TRBV7-9 with TRBJ2-1; the D is unclear. Germline V lookup: CDR1 SEHNR, CDR2 FQNEAQ (reference sequence). V gave up 1 base and J gave up 8 bases, with 3 bases separating them. This CDR3 is built from 11 residues. CDR3 loop: CASSLEDEQFF. CDR3 in DNA: TGTGCCAGCAGCTTAGAAGATGAGCAGTTCTTC.

This chain uses TRBV6-5 with TRBJ2-7; a weak D match, TRBD2 (5 bases). The CDR3 loop spans 12 amino acids. Germline CDR1 reads MNHEY; CDR2 reads SVGAGI. V was clipped by 6 bases and J by 4 bases, with 10 bases between them. CDR3 region: CASRPPGYEQYF. The CDR3 region has the DNA TGTGCCAGCAGGCCCCCGGGGTACGAGCAGTACTTC.

The chain links TRBV4-1 to TRBJ2-3; 8 nucleotides align to TRBD2. V lost 5 bases, J lost 4 bases, and 14 bases stayed unmatched. CDR3 length: 17 residues. The germline V gene has CDR1 MGHRA and CDR2 YSYEKL. DNA of the CDR3: TGCGCCAGCAGCTCAAGATCTACAGCGGGGGACGCAGATACGCAGTATTTT. It encodes CASSSRSTAGDADTQYF.

Only one count was recorded for this clone. The chain recombines TRBV7-6 with TRBJ2-5; no reliable D call. Germline values: CDR1 SGHVS, CDR2 FNYEAQ. V was pared by 3 bases and J by 2 bases, with 7 bases between. The CDR3 is made up of 13 amino acids. CDR3 amino acids: CASSLALQETQYF. The DNA for the CDR3 is TGTGCCAGCAGCTTGGCTCTTCAAGAGACCCAGTACTTC. Combining the CDR3 with reference TRBV7-6 and TRBJ2-5 gives the whole variable domain GAGVSQSPRYKVTKRGQDVALRCDPISGHVSLYWYRQALGQGPEFLTYFNYEAQQDKSGLPNDRFSAERPEGSISTLTIQRTEQRDSAMYRCASSLALQETQYFGPGTRLLVL.

The chain has TRBV11-1 and TRBJ1-2; TRBD1 matches 9 bases. Germline V gene data show CDR1 as SGHAT and CDR2 as FQDESV (reference sequence). CDR3 length equals 14 residues. The V and J ends lost 5 bases and 4 bases, in that order; junction bases with no gene match: 5. In DNA, the CDR3 is TGTGCCAGCAGCCTCCGGGACAGGGCCTATGGCTACACCTTC. Translating it yields CASSLRDRAYGYTF.

CDR3 nucleotides: TGTGCCAGTAAGGACAGGGGATTCTCACCCCTCCACTTT. This sequence encodes CASKDRGFSPLHF. This chain connects TRBV2 to TRBJ1-6; 9 bases map to TRBD1. This CDR3 spans 13 amino acids. The junction had 7 bases not matched to a gene; V was cut back by 9 bases and J by 10 bases. Germline CDR1 and CDR2: SNHLY and FYNNEI.

The chain uses TRBV5-6 and TRBJ1-2; maybe TRBD1 (5 bases). The germline V and J ends were trimmed by 1 base and 3 bases, with 10 bases remaining between them. From germline, CDR1 is SGHDT and CDR2 YYEEEE. This CDR3 is 14 amino acids long. CDR3 DNA: TGTGCCAGCAGCTTGATAGACAGCCACTATGGCTACACCTTC. Its protein product is CASSLIDSHYGYTF.

V and J are TRBV7-2 and TRBJ2-7, with no clear D. Germline loops: CDR1 SGHTA, CDR2 FQGNSA. This CDR3 is 15 amino acids long. Trimming removed 1 base from V and 0 bases from J, with 10 bases in between. The DNA of the CDR3 is TGTGCCAGCAGCTTAGAGGGTCGCTTCTCCTACGAGCAGTACTTC. This gives the protein CASSLEGRFSYEQYF.

As to this clone: The identical CDR3 is also encoded by other nucleotide sequences in the sample. V usage is TRBV19 and J usage is TRBJ1-5; 9 bases agree with TRBD1. The J segment lost 6 bases and the V segment lost 5 bases, leaving 8 bases of the junction unmatched. The CDR3 is 15 amino acids. Germline V gene data show CDR1 as LNHDA and CDR2 as SQIVND (reference sequence). CDR3 residues: CASSRGQGWGQPQHF. The CDR3 DNA follows: TGTGCCAGTAGTCGCGGACAGGGGTGGGGTCAGCCCCAGCATTTT.

The chain has TRBV6-6 and TRBJ2-1; D is uncertain. This CDR3 comprises 11 residues. V dropped 6 bases and J dropped 9 bases, with 9 bases sitting between them. Per germline, CDR1 MNHNY and CDR2 SVGAGI (reference sequence). Here the CDR3 reads CASSRVGEQFF. The CDR3 DNA is TGTGCCAGCAGCCGGGTAGGTGAGCAGTTCTTC.

The table lists this clone with a count of one. The chain joins TRBV27 to TRBJ1-2; 7 nucleotides match TRBD1. The CDR3 spans 15 residues. Germline loops: CDR1 MNHEY, CDR2 SMNVEV (reference sequence). Trimming at V came to 5 bases and at J to 1 base, leaving 7 bases not matched to a gene. The CDR3 here is CASSGMGQNNYGYTF. DNA for the CDR3: TGTGCCAGCAGTGGTATGGGACAGAATAACTATGGCTACACCTTC.

This chain joins TRBV19 and TRBJ2-6; TRBD2 might be the D (6 bases). The CDR3 consists of 17 residues. Germline V gene data show CDR1 as LNHDA and CDR2 as SQIVND (reference sequence). Trimming took off 2 bases at V and 2 bases at J, with 13 bases between the two ends. This chain's CDR3 is CASSIPGGLAGANVLTF. In nucleotides, the CDR3 is TGTGCCAGTAGTATACCCGGGGGTTTGGCTGGGGCCAACGTCCTGACTTTC.

The V gene is TRBV20-1, the J gene TRBJ1-6, with D possibly TRBD1 on 6 matching bases. CDR1 is DFQATT, CDR2 SNEGSKA, per germline (reference sequence). The CDR3 has 11 residues. V was shortened by 5 bases and J by 17 bases, with 16 bases between the two germline ends. The CDR3 protein is CSAPRGGDIHF. In nucleotides, the CDR3 is TGCAGTGCTCCACGGGGGGGGGACATCCACTTT.

Here the CDR3 reads CASREVAYNEQFF. CDR3 sequence (DNA): TGTGCCAGCAGAGAGGTAGCCTACAATGAGCAGTTCTTC. The chain couples TRBV6-5 to TRBJ2-1; D not certain. Germline CDR1 reads MNHEY; CDR2 reads SVGAGI. This CDR3 has 13 amino acids. Trimming took 6 bases from V and 2 from J, leaving 8 bases between them.

Only one count was recorded for this clone. This sequence joins TRBV7-2 and TRBJ2-1, with 10 bases lining up with TRBD2. The CDR3 is made up of 17 amino acids. Unmatched junction bases numbered 5, after V lost 3 bases and J lost 0 bases. Germline lookup yields CDR1 SGHTA and CDR2 FQGNSA. CDR3 coding DNA: TGTGCCAGCAGCTTGAGCGGGGGGGCCCCCTCCTACAATGAGCAGTTCTTC. Protein sequence: CASSLSGGAPSYNEQFF.

The chain uses TRBV19 and TRBJ1-2; D is unclear. CDR1 and CDR2 from the germline V gene are LNHDA and SQIVND (reference sequence). V dropped 6 bases and J dropped 8 bases, with 13 bases sitting between them. The CDR3 is 12 residues long. CDR3 residues: CASSYHQRGYTF. CDR3 DNA sequence: TGTGCCAGTAGCTATCACCAGAGGGGCTACACCTTC.

The rearrangement links TRBV5-4 to TRBJ2-2; D unresolved. V dropped 0 bases and J dropped 7 bases, with 10 bases sitting between them. The CDR3 runs to 14 residues. Germline V gives CDR1 SGHNT, CDR2 YYREEE (reference sequence). The CDR3 DNA is TGTGCCAGCAGCTTGGACCCCTCGGGCGGGGAGCTGTTTTTT. Amino acids: CASSLDPSGGELFF.

This chain joins TRBV19 and TRBJ2-3; D is ambiguous. This CDR3 contains 13 residues. Germline CDR1 reads LNHDA; CDR2 reads SQIVND (reference sequence). The germline V and J ends were trimmed by 3 bases and 5 bases, with 9 bases remaining between them. The CDR3 reads CASSMVGKDTQYF. DNA of the CDR3: TGTGCCAGTAGTATGGTAGGGAAAGATACGCAGTATTTT.

V and J are TRBV4-1 and TRBJ2-1; TRBD1 matches at 9 bases. CDR3 size: 17 residues. Germline trimming cut 2 bases from V and 5 bases from J; bases unmatched to any gene: 10. The germline gives CDR1 MGHRA, CDR2 YSYEKL. The CDR3: CASSQIGGRDRDNEQFF. The CDR3 coding sequence is TGCGCCAGCAGCCAAATAGGGGGCCGGGACAGGGACAATGAGCAGTTCTTC.

V is TRBV6-5 and J is TRBJ1-6; TRBD1 is a possible D gene (5 bases). Germline CDR1 reads MNHEY; CDR2 reads SVGAGI. This CDR3 is built from 14 residues. The V end lost 8 bases, the J end lost 7 bases, and 15 bases lay between the germline ends. In DNA, the CDR3 is TGTGCCAGCTCCCCCCAGGGTCACAATTCACCCCTCCACTTT. Encoded protein: CASSPQGHNSPLHF.

V usage is TRBV9 and J usage is TRBJ2-6, with 14 bases aligning to TRBD2. J lost 0 bases, V lost 3 bases, and 2 bases had no gene match. CDR1 and CDR2 from the germline V gene are SGDLS and YYNGEE. This CDR3 is 18 amino acids long. The CDR3 DNA sequence: TGTGCCAGCAGCGGGGGACTAGCGGGGGCCTCTGGGGCCAACGTCCTGACTTTC. Translating gives CASSGGLAGASGANVLTF.

V and J are TRBV5-6 and TRBJ1-3; D remains unclear. Deletions cut 0 bases from V and 0 bases from J, with 7 bases between. The germline V gene encodes CDR1 SGHDT and CDR2 YYEEEE. The CDR3 extends over 15 amino acids. CDR3 nucleotides: TGTGCCAGCAGCTTGGGGCACAACTCTGGAAACACCATATATTTT. As protein: CASSLGHNSGNTIYF.